Shown below are 5 T cell receptor beta chains from a single sample sequenced in a study of blood T cell repertoires in COVID-19. The repertoire was sequenced with immunoSEQ multiplex PCR; TCRdb's copy has only in-frame clones and lacks some. The sample holds about 250,000 clones, about 90% seen once. The material sequenced was PBMCs or T cells enriched from blood (not recorded which). The receptors originated from a woman aged 18-35 years who had recovered from COVID-19.

This chain uses TRBV4-2 with TRBJ2-1; 11 bases match TRBD2. The CDR3 extends over 17 amino acids. The V segment lost 0 bases and the J segment 7 bases; nucleotides outside the gene matches: 8. Germline V lookup: CDR1 LGHNA, CDR2 YNFKEQ. The CDR3 region has the DNA TGTGCCAGCAGCCAAGAGAGGGCTAGCGGGGGGTTAAATGAGCAGTTCTTC. It translates to CASSQERASGGLNEQFF.

The rearrangement links TRBV19 to TRBJ1-1; D gene uncertain. The germline V and J ends were trimmed by 2 bases and 5 bases, with 9 bases remaining between them. CDR1 is LNHDA, CDR2 SQIVND, per germline (reference sequence). CDR3 length: 13 residues. The CDR3 loop reads CASSIFGVTEAFF. The CDR3 nucleotides are TGTGCCAGTAGTATATTCGGGGTTACTGAAGCTTTCTTT.

This chain's CDR3 is CASSHRFSYNSPLHF. In DNA form, the CDR3 reads TGTGCCAGCAGCCACCGGTTCTCCTATAATTCACCCCTCCACTTT. The chain carries TRBV3-1 (or the pseudogene TRBV3-2) and TRBJ1-6, with D hard to call. The length of the CDR3 is 15 residues. The germline gives CDR1 LGHDT, CDR2 YNNKEL (reference sequence). The germline V and J ends were trimmed by 3 bases and 0 bases, with 6 bases remaining between them.

The CDR3 sequence: CAVADPTYNEQFF. The CDR3 DNA sequence: TGTGCCGTAGCGGACCCGACCTACAATGAGCAGTTCTTC. V is TRBV10-3 and J is TRBJ2-1, with D possibly TRBD2 on 6 matching bases. The V end was cut by 11 bases, the J end by 2 bases, with 13 bases between. CDR1 ENHRY and CDR2 SYGVKD come from the germline V gene. CDR3 length equals 13 residues.

The rearrangement links TRBV4-1 to TRBJ1-2; TRBD1 matches at 9 bases. J was trimmed by 8 bases and V by 3 bases; bases with no gene match: 4. CDR3 length equals 13 residues. Germline V gene data show CDR1 as MGHRA and CDR2 as YSYEKL. This CDR3 reads CASSHRQGDGYTF. In nucleotides, the CDR3 is TGCGCCAGCAGCCACAGACAGGGGGACGGCTACACCTTC.